The TCR beta chain described here comes from a study of molecular identifiers for immune sequencing clone quantification. Study outcomes and limitations: Over 97% of effector molecules, yet under 1% of naive-cell molecules, were held by clones above 20 RNA copies.

Preparation of the bulk TCR libraries relied on previously described methods and listed TCR primers. Each CDR3 protein gets one entry after TCRdb re-called the PCR reads with MiXCR. The sample lists about 510,000 distinct CDR3 sequences, about a fifth occurring once. For this clonotype: Its antigen is undetermined.

With 10%, 30% or 50% of RNA, about 19,000 to 1,100,000 naive CD8 T cells were sequenced. The CD8+CD4-CCR7+CD45RA+ phenotype defined the sorted naive CD8 T cells. This sequence was found in a human donor in good health. Some libraries in this study had Jurkat cell RNA spiked in. Material: naive CD8+ T cells from blood, with Jurkat cell RNA spiked in. Subset given: FACS-sorted CD8+CD4-CCR7+CD45RA+ naive T cells.

This CDR3 reads CASSLRGGVGETQYF. The DNA of the CDR3 is TGTGCCAGCAGCTTAAGGGGCGGGGTAGGGGAGACCCAGTACTTC. This chain connects TRBV7-3 to TRBJ2-5; weak D call: TRBD2 (6 bases). The CDR3 consists of 15 residues. Trimming removed 1 base at V and 5 bases at J, with 14 bases between. Germline lookup yields CDR1 SGHTA and CDR2 FQGTGA. Full variable domain (rest looked up from reference TRBV7-3 and TRBJ2-5): GAGVSQTPSNKVTEKGKYVELRCDPISGHTALYWYRQSLGQGPEFLIYFQGTGAADDSGLPNDRFFAVRPEGSVSTLKIQRTERGDSAVYLCASSLRGGVGETQYFGPGTRLLVL.